Listed below are T cell receptor beta chains from one sample, sequenced in a study of post-analysis software for immune sequencing data. TCRdb re-called the PCR reads through MiXCR, storing one row per CDR3 protein. The data show roughly 730,000 distinct CDR3 sequences, with about 27% seen just once and more than 0.45% held by the top ten. Sample: blood. Every receptor here comes from a girl aged 5-17 years with multiple sclerosis. CDR3s include the opening cysteine and the closing phenylalanine or tryptophan. The order of the fields is CDR3 DNA, CDR3 protein, D gene, J gene, V gene, clone size. D genes are given only for firm matches. The size of a clone is reported for some rows only, either as once, few or many, or as a class for expanded clones.

CDR3 DNA: TGTGCCATCAGACCGACGGGGGGGGAGAACTATGGCTACACCTTC
CDR3 protein: CAIRPTGGENYGYTF
D gene: NA
J gene: TRBJ1-2
V gene: TRBV10-3
clone size: NA

CDR3 DNA: TGTGCCAGCGGAGGGGAGGACACTGAAGCTTTCTTT
CDR3 protein: CASGGEDTEAFF
D gene: NA
J gene: TRBJ1-1
V gene: TRBV5-8
clone size: NA

CDR3 DNA: TGTGCCAGCACCCCCATTGGGGGGGTACAAGAGACCCAGTACTTC
CDR3 protein: CASTPIGGVQETQYF
D gene: TRBD2
J gene: TRBJ2-5
V gene: TRBV6-2/TRBV6-3
clone size: NA

CDR3 DNA: TGCAGTGCGGGTAGCCTCGGCTACGAGCAGTACTTC
CDR3 protein: CSAGSLGYEQYF
D gene: NA
J gene: TRBJ2-7
V gene: TRBV20-1
clone size: NA

CDR3 DNA: TGTGCCAGCAGCTTAGCGGGGGGGCCGTCAGATACGCAGTATTTT
CDR3 protein: CASSLAGGPSDTQYF
D gene: NA
J gene: TRBJ2-3
V gene: TRBV7-2
clone size: many

CDR3 DNA: TGTGCCAGCACCATGACAGGGGGATCGAATCAGCCCCAGCATTTT
CDR3 protein: CASTMTGGSNQPQHF
D gene: TRBD1
J gene: TRBJ1-5
V gene: TRBV12-3/TRBV12-4
clone size: few

CDR3 DNA: TGTGCCAGCAGTTTAGCGGGCCGAGGGGGAGCTTTCTTT
CDR3 protein: CASSLAGRGGAFF
D gene: NA
J gene: TRBJ1-1
V gene: TRBV28
clone size: NA

CDR3 DNA: TGTGTCAGTTCATCCTATAACCAGGACAGGGTATACAATGAGCAGTTCTTC
CDR3 protein: CVSSSYNQDRVYNEQFF
D gene: TRBD1
J gene: TRBJ2-1
V gene: TRBV18
clone size: NA

CDR3 DNA: TGCAGTGCTAGTGGGGAGGGTCGCTGGGGGACCCAGTACTTC
CDR3 protein: CSASGEGRWGTQYF
D gene: TRBD2
J gene: TRBJ2-5
V gene: TRBV20-1
clone size: NA

CDR3 DNA: TGTGCCAGCAGCTTAGCCAGGGTCAGTTTAGAGACCCAGTACTTC
CDR3 protein: CASSLARVSLETQYF
D gene: NA
J gene: TRBJ2-5
V gene: TRBV7-2
clone size: few

CDR3 DNA: TGCAGTGCTACGACAGGGTTTTACGAGCAGTACTTC
CDR3 protein: CSATTGFYEQYF
D gene: TRBD1
J gene: TRBJ2-7
V gene: TRBV20-1
clone size: NA

CDR3 DNA: TGTGCCAGCAGTTACGACAGGGGGGGCACTGAAGCTTTCTTT
CDR3 protein: CASSYDRGGTEAFF
D gene: TRBD1
J gene: TRBJ1-1
V gene: TRBV6-6
clone size: NA

CDR3 DNA: TGCAGTGCTAGAGGTTACTCAGGGGAATCCTACAATGAGCAGTTCTTC
CDR3 protein: CSARGYSGESYNEQFF
D gene: NA
J gene: TRBJ2-1
V gene: TRBV20-1
clone size: NA

CDR3 DNA: TGTGCCAGCAGCCAACCCCCGGAACTAGCGAGCTCCTACAATGAGCAGTTCTTC
CDR3 protein: CASSQPPELASSYNEQFF
D gene: TRBD2
J gene: TRBJ2-1
V gene: TRBV4-2
clone size: NA

CDR3 DNA: TGTGCCAGCAGTTTAAACAGTCCTAACAATGAGCAGTTCTTC
CDR3 protein: CASSLNSPNNEQFF
D gene: NA
J gene: TRBJ2-1
V gene: TRBV28
clone size: NA

CDR3 DNA: TGTGCCAGCAGCTTACAGCAGGGGATTAATGAAAAACTGTTTTTT
CDR3 protein: CASSLQQGINEKLFF
D gene: NA
J gene: TRBJ1-4
V gene: TRBV7-9
clone size: few

CDR3 DNA: TGTGCCAGCAGCCGGGCTGGCGGGGTTACCTACAATGAGCAGTTCTTC
CDR3 protein: CASSRAGGVTYNEQFF
D gene: NA
J gene: TRBJ2-1
V gene: TRBV7-9
clone size: NA

CDR3 DNA: TGTGCCAGCAGTCTCGACAGGGGTCAAAGGGATGGCTACACCTTC
CDR3 protein: CASSLDRGQRDGYTF
D gene: TRBD1
J gene: TRBJ1-2
V gene: TRBV12-3/TRBV12-4
clone size: NA

CDR3 DNA: TGCAGTGCTCGCCAATGGACAGGGAAGGTAGAGACCCAGTACTTC
CDR3 protein: CSARQWTGKVETQYF
D gene: TRBD1
J gene: TRBJ2-5
V gene: TRBV20-1
clone size: few

CDR3 DNA: TGTGCCAGCAGCGTACCGAAGACTAATGAAAAACTGTTTTTT
CDR3 protein: CASSVPKTNEKLFF
D gene: NA
J gene: TRBJ1-4
V gene: TRBV9
clone size: NA

CDR3 DNA: TGTGCCAGCAGTTACGTTGGGGCGGTAGCGGAGACCCAGTACTTC
CDR3 protein: CASSYVGAVAETQYF
D gene: NA
J gene: TRBJ2-5
V gene: TRBV6-6
clone size: NA

CDR3 DNA: TGTGCCAGCTCACCACGGGGACAGGGGTTTGAAGCTTTCTTT
CDR3 protein: CASSPRGQGFEAFF
D gene: TRBD1
J gene: TRBJ1-1
V gene: TRBV18
clone size: NA

CDR3 DNA: TGCAGTGCTTCACCAGGGGCCACAGATACGCAGTATTTT
CDR3 protein: CSASPGATDTQYF
D gene: NA
J gene: TRBJ2-3
V gene: TRBV20-1
clone size: NA

CDR3 DNA: TGCGCCAGCAGCTTGGGAGACATGAACACTGAAGCTTTCTTT
CDR3 protein: CASSLGDMNTEAFF
D gene: NA
J gene: TRBJ1-1
V gene: TRBV5-1
clone size: NA

CDR3 DNA: TGTGCCAGCAGGGAGATGGGGGGTAACTACAATGAGCAGTTCTTC
CDR3 protein: CASREMGGNYNEQFF
D gene: NA
J gene: TRBJ2-1
V gene: TRBV12-3/TRBV12-4
clone size: few

CDR3 DNA: TGTGCCAGCGCCCCGGAGGGGGCCGGCTACAATGAGCAGTTCTTC
CDR3 protein: CASAPEGAGYNEQFF
D gene: NA
J gene: TRBJ2-1
V gene: TRBV7-9
clone size: few

CDR3 DNA: TGTGCCAGCAGCTTAGCGAGGTCTGGCAGGGGAACCTACAATGAGCAGTTCTTC
CDR3 protein: CASSLARSGRGTYNEQFF
D gene: NA
J gene: TRBJ2-1
V gene: TRBV7-8
clone size: few

CDR3 DNA: TGTGCCACCTCGAGATGGGGACTAATCGCTGAGCAGTTCTTC
CDR3 protein: CATSRWGLIAEQFF
D gene: TRBD2
J gene: TRBJ2-1
V gene: TRBV6-6
clone size: NA

CDR3 DNA: TGTGCCAGCAGCACCGCGCGAGCTTCGGAGCAGTTCTTC
CDR3 protein: CASSTARASEQFF
D gene: NA
J gene: TRBJ2-1
V gene: TRBV5-6
clone size: few

CDR3 DNA: TGCAGTGCTAGAGAGCGGGGGTACCAAGAGACCCAGTACTTC
CDR3 protein: CSARERGYQETQYF
D gene: TRBD2
J gene: TRBJ2-5
V gene: TRBV20-1
clone size: NA

CDR3 DNA: TGCAGCGTTCAGTCCGGAGGGGGCAATCAGCCCCAGCATTTT
CDR3 protein: CSVQSGGGNQPQHF
D gene: NA
J gene: TRBJ1-5
V gene: TRBV29-1
clone size: NA

CDR3 DNA: TGCGCCAGCAGCTTGGGGGACAGGGGCAATCAGCCCCAGCATTTT
CDR3 protein: CASSLGDRGNQPQHF
D gene: TRBD1
J gene: TRBJ1-5
V gene: TRBV5-1
clone size: many

CDR3 DNA: TGTGCCAGCAGCTTGCGGTCAGGGCCGAGTGCCTACAATGAGCAGTACTTC
CDR3 protein: CASSLRSGPSAYNEQYF
D gene: NA
J gene: TRBJ2-7
V gene: TRBV7-2
clone size: NA

CDR3 DNA: TGTGCCATGACTAGCGGAACGAACACCGGGGAGCTGTTTTTT
CDR3 protein: CAMTSGTNTGELFF
D gene: TRBD2
J gene: TRBJ2-2
V gene: TRBV10-3
clone size: NA

CDR3 DNA: TGTGCCAGCAGGAGAACAGGGGGTCGGAATTCACCCCTCCACTTT
CDR3 protein: CASRRTGGRNSPLHF
D gene: TRBD1
J gene: TRBJ1-6
V gene: TRBV28
clone size: few

CDR3 DNA: TGCGCCAGCAGTGCTTCGGACAGGGGGGATGAGCCCCAGCATTTT
CDR3 protein: CASSASDRGDEPQHF
D gene: TRBD1
J gene: TRBJ1-5
V gene: TRBV10-2
clone size: NA

CDR3 DNA: TGTGCCAGCAGTGAGCTGACGTACCAAGAGACCCAGTACTTC
CDR3 protein: CASSELTYQETQYF
D gene: NA
J gene: TRBJ2-5
V gene: TRBV25-1
clone size: few

CDR3 DNA: TGTGCCAGCAGCTGGGCGACCACATTGGCGAATGAGCAGTTCTTC
CDR3 protein: CASSWATTLANEQFF
D gene: NA
J gene: TRBJ2-1
V gene: TRBV7-2
clone size: NA

CDR3 DNA: TGTGCCAGCAGCTACGCCGGACTAACGGTAAATGAGCAGTTCTTC
CDR3 protein: CASSYAGLTVNEQFF
D gene: NA
J gene: TRBJ2-1
V gene: TRBV7-2
clone size: NA

CDR3 DNA: TGTGCCAGCAGTTCCCCCTCAGATCCCCCGCAAGAGACCCAGTACTTC
CDR3 protein: CASSSPSDPPQETQYF
D gene: NA
J gene: TRBJ2-5
V gene: TRBV28
clone size: NA

CDR3 DNA: TGCAGCGCCTTGGAGAGTCGCTCCTACAATGAGCAGTTCTTC
CDR3 protein: CSALESRSYNEQFF
D gene: NA
J gene: TRBJ2-1
V gene: TRBV29-1
clone size: few

CDR3 DNA: TGTGCCAGCAGCCATACAGGACTAGCGGGACAAGAGACCCAGTACTTC
CDR3 protein: CASSHTGLAGQETQYF
D gene: TRBD2
J gene: TRBJ2-5
V gene: TRBV5-5
clone size: few

CDR3 DNA: TGTGCCAGCAGCGTTAGGTTACCCAGCTCCTACGAGCAGTACTTC
CDR3 protein: CASSVRLPSSYEQYF
D gene: NA
J gene: TRBJ2-7
V gene: TRBV11-2
clone size: few

CDR3 DNA: TGCGCCAGCAGCCAAAGGGGTCCAGCCGTCGCACAAGAGACCCAGTACTTC
CDR3 protein: CASSQRGPAVAQETQYF
D gene: NA
J gene: TRBJ2-5
V gene: TRBV4-1
clone size: few

CDR3 DNA: TGCGCCAGCAGCTTCGCGGGGGGGTTTCACCGGGAGACCCAGTACTTC
CDR3 protein: CASSFAGGFHRETQYF
D gene: TRBD2
J gene: TRBJ2-5
V gene: TRBV7-3
clone size: NA